This T cell receptor (beta chain) came from a study of T-cell reconstitution after alpha-beta-depleted transplantation in children. The library targeted TCRbeta and was prepared with unique molecular identifiers. Via MiXCR, TCRdb re-called the PCR reads, giving one row per CDR3 protein. The sample yields 300,000 to 400,000 distinct CDR3 sequences, 15% to 20% seen once. The sample holds a few counts of this clonotype. The length of the CDR3 is 13 residues. CDR1 PRHDT and CDR2 FYEKMQ come from the germline V gene (reference sequence). Between the trimmed V and J ends, which lost 0 bases and 5 bases, there was a span of 8 bases.

The receptor was isolated from a male patient between 2 and 10 years old who had a stem cell transplant for acute lymphoblastic leukemia, so the T cells may come from the graft donor. Sequences were derived from PBMCs, mostly from graft donor cells, sampled 360 days after TCRalphabeta/CD19-depleted stem cell transplant. The chain has TRBV13 and TRBJ2-7; D remains ambiguous. CDR3 in DNA: TGTGCCAGCAGCTTAGGCTTTGGGGACGAGCAGTACTTC. Amino acids: CASSLGFGDEQYF. The whole variable domain, filled in from reference TRBV13 and TRBJ2-7, reads AAGVIQSPRHLIKEKRETATLKCYPIPRHDTVYWYQQGPGQDPQFLISFYEKMQSDKGSIPDRFSAQQFSDYHSELNMSSLELGDSALYFCASSLGFGDEQYFGPGTRLTVT.